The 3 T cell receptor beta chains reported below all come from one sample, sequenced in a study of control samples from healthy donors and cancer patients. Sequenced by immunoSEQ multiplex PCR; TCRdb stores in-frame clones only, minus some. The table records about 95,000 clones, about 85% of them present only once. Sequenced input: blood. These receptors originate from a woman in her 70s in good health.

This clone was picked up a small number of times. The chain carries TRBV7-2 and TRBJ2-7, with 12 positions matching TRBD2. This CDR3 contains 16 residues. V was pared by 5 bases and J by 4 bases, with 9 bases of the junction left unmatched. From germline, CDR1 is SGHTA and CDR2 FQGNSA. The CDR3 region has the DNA TGTGCCAGCAGCGTCTCTAGCGGGGGGGCCAAGTACGAGCAGTACTTC. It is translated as CASSVSSGGAKYEQYF.

The CDR3 DNA reads as TGTGCCAGTAGTGAACAGACGAACACTGAAGCTTTCTTT. Protein: CASSEQTNTEAFF. The chain carries TRBV19 and TRBJ1-1; D remains ambiguous. V lost 5 bases and J lost 1, with 8 bases in between. This CDR3 spans 13 amino acids. In germline, CDR1 is LNHDA, CDR2 SQIVND (reference sequence). The full variable domain, rest sourced from reference TRBV19 and TRBJ1-1, is DGGITQSPKYLFRKEGQNVTLSCEQNLNHDAMYWYRQDPGQGLRLIYYSQIVNDFQKGDIAEGYSVSREKKESFPLTVTSAQKNPTAFYLCASSEQTNTEAFFGQGTRLTVV.

The CDR3 bases are TGCGCCAGCAGCATAGGGACGTACCAAGAGACCCAGTACTTC. Its translation is CASSIGTYQETQYF. The chain combines TRBV5-1 with TRBJ2-5; D tentatively fits TRBD1 or TRBD2 (5 bases each). The CDR3 is 14 residues long. V was cut by 4 bases and J by 0 bases, with 10 bases left in between. Germline V gene data show CDR1 as SGHRS and CDR2 as YFSETQ.